Listed below are T cell receptor beta chains from one sample, sequenced in a study of Graves' ophthalmopathy and Graves' hyperthyroidism. MiXCR was run by TCRdb on the multiplex PCR reads, yielding one entry per CDR3 protein. Of approximately 700,000 distinct CDR3 sequences listed, about 44% are singletons. The material sequenced was peripheral blood. These TCRs come from an adult man with Graves' ophthalmopathy. Both conserved end residues are part of each CDR3. The D gene is left open where the match is weak. Size values are once, few and many counts, or a class for expanded clones, and some rows have none.

size,D,V,J,length,CDR3,DNA
many,.,TRBV13,TRBJ1-1,13,CASSLGDRLEAFF,TGTGCCAGCAGCTTAGGAGACAGGTTGGAAGCTTTCTTT
.,.,TRBV20-1,TRBJ1-1,15,CSARDSGKFNTEAFF,TGCAGTGCTAGAGATTCTGGAAAGTTTAACACTGAAGCTTTCTTT
.,.,TRBV7-8,TRBJ2-6,19,CASSPRGGRDLSGANVLTF,TGTGCCAGCAGCCCTCGTGGGGGTAGGGACCTCTCTGGGGCCAACGTCCTGACTTTC
.,.,TRBV12-3/TRBV12-4,TRBJ2-2,14,CASSFPQGTGELFF,TGTGCCAGCAGTTTTCCGCAGGGCACCGGGGAGCTGTTTTTT
.,TRBD1,TRBV14,TRBJ1-6,15,CASSPPPGTGRPLHF,TGTGCCAGCTCACCACCCCCCGGGACAGGGAGGCCCCTCCACTTT
.,.,TRBV7-2,TRBJ2-3,12,CASRLNSDTQYF,TGTGCCAGCAGGTTAAACTCGGATACGCAGTATTTT
.,.,TRBV24-1,TRBJ2-5,15,CASSLRLVGKETQYF,TGTGCCAGCAGCTTACGTCTAGTGGGCAAAGAGACCCAGTACTTC
many,.,TRBV7-9,TRBJ2-7,13,CASSLVLGGEQYF,TGTGCCAGCAGCTTAGTATTAGGGGGCGAGCAGTACTTC
.,.,TRBV6-1,TRBJ1-3,16,CASSPPGGTSGNTIYF,TGTGCCAGCAGTCCCCCCGGGGGGACGTCTGGAAACACCATATATTTT
many,TRBD2,TRBV5-6,TRBJ2-7,13,CASSGTSSYEQYF,TGTGCCAGCAGTGGGACTAGCTCTTACGAGCAGTACTTC
.,.,TRBV19,TRBJ1-3,14,CASSMQGTGNTIYF,TGTGCCAGTAGTATGCAGGGAACTGGAAACACCATATATTTT
once,TRBD1,TRBV29-1,TRBJ1-6,14,CSVVVDRGKSPLHF,TGCAGCGTTGTGGTGGACAGGGGCAAATCACCCCTCCACTTT
.,TRBD2,TRBV25-1,TRBJ2-7,14,CTSSTSGGLDEQYF,TGTACCAGCTCGACTAGCGGGGGGCTTGACGAGCAGTACTTC
.,TRBD1,TRBV2,TRBJ1-5,15,CASSENGQVNRAQHF,TGTGCCAGCAGTGAAAACGGACAGGTTAATCGGGCCCAGCATTTT
.,.,TRBV2,TRBJ1-3,16,CASSERESNYGYTIYF,TGTGCCAGCAGTGAACGGGAGAGTAACTATGGCTACACCATATATTTT
.,.,TRBV9,TRBJ1-6,13,CASSLEVSSPLHF,TGTGCCAGCAGCCTGGAAGTTTCGTCACCCCTCCACTTT
few,TRBD1,TRBV9,TRBJ1-6,15,CASSPAGTGGSPLHF,TGTGCCAGCAGCCCCGCCGGGACAGGGGGCTCACCCCTCCACTTT
.,.,TRBV20-1,TRBJ2-7,15,CSARDGQGLIYEQYF,TGCAGTGCCCGAGACGGGCAGGGGTTGATCTACGAGCAGTACTTC
.,.,TRBV7-9,TRBJ2-5,13,CASGLGVDRPAIF,TGTGCCAGCGGCTTAGGGGTGGACCGCCCGGCTATCTTC
many,.,TRBV7-9,TRBJ2-7,14,CASSSPGGEGEQYF,TGTGCCAGCAGCTCCCCTGGCGGTGAAGGCGAGCAGTACTTC
many,TRBD1,TRBV10-3,TRBJ1-1,14,CAISGQGLGTEAFF,TGTGCCATCAGCGGACAGGGTTTAGGGACTGAAGCTTTCTTT
.,.,TRBV7-9,TRBJ1-1,14,CASSLGGEYTEAFF,TGTGCCAGCAGCTTGGGTGGGGAATACACTGAAGCTTTCTTT
once,TRBD1,TRBV5-1,TRBJ2-2,15,CASSTRTGGTGGLFF,TGCGCCAGCAGCACTCGGACAGGGGGCACCGGGGGGCTGTTTTTT
.,.,TRBV9,TRBJ2-2,14,CASSVDGRPGELFF,TGTGCCAGCAGCGTAGACGGGAGACCCGGGGAGCTGTTTTTT
few,TRBD2,TRBV25-1,TRBJ2-7,15,CASSDGTRENYEQYF,TGTGCCAGCAGTGACGGGACTAGAGAGAACTACGAGCAGTACTTC
.,.,TRBV25-1,TRBJ1-5,14,CASSGGRGQAYEHF,TGTGCCAGCAGCGGTGGCCGGGGGCAGGCCTACGAGCATTTT
many,TRBD1,TRBV15,TRBJ1-2,16,CATSRDLPQGVNGYTF,TGTGCCACCAGCAGAGATCTACCCCAGGGGGTCAATGGCTACACCTTC
few,TRBD1,TRBV19,TRBJ1-5,16,CASSIDSGQAPRPQHF,TGTGCCAGTAGTATAGATTCCGGACAGGCCCCGCGGCCCCAGCATTTT
.,.,TRBV19,TRBJ1-5,16,CASNPNARGFNQPQHF,TGTGCCAGTAACCCCAACGCGCGGGGCTTCAATCAGCCCCAGCATTTT
.,.,TRBV7-6,TRBJ1-6,21,CASSEQVPQGGASSYNSPLHF,TGTGCCAGCAGCGAGCAGGTCCCTCAGGGCGGCGCGAGCTCCTATAATTCACCCCTCCACTTT
few,.,TRBV10-3,TRBJ1-2,15,CASRYRQERLTGYTF,TGTGCCAGCAGGTATAGACAGGAGCGCCTTACCGGCTACACCTTC
.,TRBD1,TRBV7-9,TRBJ1-1,14,CASSQGGRGTEAFF,TGTGCCAGCAGCCAAGGGGGCAGGGGAACTGAAGCTTTCTTT
few,.,TRBV2,TRBJ1-5,14,CASRAGHPKQPQHF,TGTGCCAGCAGGGCGGGACACCCAAAGCAGCCCCAGCATTTT
.,.,TRBV6-1,TRBJ1-1,15,CASSSGGPLNTEAFF,TGTGCCAGCAGCTCCGGGGGGCCCTTGAACACCGAAGCTTTCTTT
.,TRBD1,TRBV12-3/TRBV12-4,TRBJ1-3,15,CASSRGQASGNTIYF,TGTGCCAGCAGTCGGGGACAGGCCTCTGGAAACACCATATATTTT
.,.,TRBV24-1,TRBJ1-5,16,CATSDPGAQGNQPQHF,TGTGCCACCAGTGACCCAGGGGCGCAGGGGAATCAGCCCCAGCATTTT
many,.,TRBV6-2/TRBV6-3,TRBJ1-2,11,CASSLKYGYTF,TGTGCCAGCAGTTTGAAGTATGGCTACACCTTC
.,.,TRBV25-1,TRBJ2-5,15,CASSDVWGYQETQYF,TGTGCCAGCAGTGATGTTTGGGGGTACCAAGAGACCCAGTACTTC
many,.,TRBV10-3,TRBJ1-2,13,CAISDVSSYGYTF,TGTGCCATCAGTGATGTATCCTCGTATGGCTACACCTTC
.,.,TRBV10-3,TRBJ1-4,13,CASSLQKNEKLFF,TGTGCCAGCAGTTTACAGAAGAATGAAAAACTGTTTTTT
.,.,TRBV20-1,TRBJ2-5,13,CSADSFLGETQYF,TGCAGTGCAGACAGTTTCTTAGGAGAGACCCAGTACTTC
.,.,TRBV7-6,TRBJ1-4,15,CTSSLASATNEKLFF,TGTACCAGCAGCTTAGCCAGTGCAACTAATGAAAAACTGTTTTTT
many,TRBD1,TRBV7-2,TRBJ1-2,14,CASTKAGGDYGYTF,TGTGCCTCCACAAAGGCAGGGGGGGACTATGGCTACACCTTC
many,.,TRBV9,TRBJ1-2,14,CASSVGQAYYGYTF,TGTGCCAGCAGCGTAGGACAGGCATACTATGGCTACACCTTC
.,.,TRBV6-6,TRBJ1-5,15,CASSYSGATVQPQHF,TGTGCCAGCAGTTACTCGGGGGCAACTGTTCAGCCCCAGCATTTT
.,.,TRBV7-9,TRBJ1-1,17,CASSLIGEGRSGTEAFF,TGTGCCAGCAGCTTAATTGGGGAGGGGCGCTCCGGGACTGAAGCTTTCTTT
.,TRBD1,TRBV2,TRBJ1-2,15,CASSEPGQGLYGYTF,TGTGCCAGCAGTGAGCCGGGACAGGGGCTCTATGGCTACACCTTC
.,.,TRBV29-1,TRBJ1-4,12,CSVSGGNEKLFF,TGCAGCGTTAGTGGGGGAAATGAAAAACTGTTTTTT